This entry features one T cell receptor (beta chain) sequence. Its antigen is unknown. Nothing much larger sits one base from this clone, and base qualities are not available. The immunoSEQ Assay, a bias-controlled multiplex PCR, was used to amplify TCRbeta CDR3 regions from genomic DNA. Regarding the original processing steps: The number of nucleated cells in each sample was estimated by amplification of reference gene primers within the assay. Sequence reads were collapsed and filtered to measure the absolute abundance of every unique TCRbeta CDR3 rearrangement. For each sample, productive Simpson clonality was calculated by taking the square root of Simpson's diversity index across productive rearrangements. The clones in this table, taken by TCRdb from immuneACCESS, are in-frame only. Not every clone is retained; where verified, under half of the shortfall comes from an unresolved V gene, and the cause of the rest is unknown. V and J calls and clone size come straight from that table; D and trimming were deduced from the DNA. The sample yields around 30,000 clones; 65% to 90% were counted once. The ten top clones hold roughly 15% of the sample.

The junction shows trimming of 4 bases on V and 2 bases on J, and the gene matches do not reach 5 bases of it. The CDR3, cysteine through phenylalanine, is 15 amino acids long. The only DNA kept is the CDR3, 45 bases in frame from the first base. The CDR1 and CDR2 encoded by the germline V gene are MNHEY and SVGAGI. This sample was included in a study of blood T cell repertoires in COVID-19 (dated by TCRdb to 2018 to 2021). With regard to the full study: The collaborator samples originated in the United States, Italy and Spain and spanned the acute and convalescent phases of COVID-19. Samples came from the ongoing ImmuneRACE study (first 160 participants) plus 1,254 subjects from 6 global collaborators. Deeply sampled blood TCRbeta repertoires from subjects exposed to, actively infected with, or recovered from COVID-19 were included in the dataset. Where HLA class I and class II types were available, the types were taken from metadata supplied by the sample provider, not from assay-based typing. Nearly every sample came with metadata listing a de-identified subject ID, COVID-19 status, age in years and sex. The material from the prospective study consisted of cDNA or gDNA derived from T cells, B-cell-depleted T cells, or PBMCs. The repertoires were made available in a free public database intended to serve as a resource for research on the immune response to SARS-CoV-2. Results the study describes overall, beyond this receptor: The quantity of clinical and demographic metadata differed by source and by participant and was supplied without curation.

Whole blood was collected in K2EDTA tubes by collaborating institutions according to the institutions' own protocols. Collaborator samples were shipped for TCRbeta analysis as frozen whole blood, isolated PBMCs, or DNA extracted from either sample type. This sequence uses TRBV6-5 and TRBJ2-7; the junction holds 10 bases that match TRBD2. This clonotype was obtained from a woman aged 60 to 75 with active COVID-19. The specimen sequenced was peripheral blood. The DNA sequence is TGTGCCAGCAGTTCCATTAGCGGGGGGACCTACGAGCAGTACTTC. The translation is CASSSISGGTYEQYF.